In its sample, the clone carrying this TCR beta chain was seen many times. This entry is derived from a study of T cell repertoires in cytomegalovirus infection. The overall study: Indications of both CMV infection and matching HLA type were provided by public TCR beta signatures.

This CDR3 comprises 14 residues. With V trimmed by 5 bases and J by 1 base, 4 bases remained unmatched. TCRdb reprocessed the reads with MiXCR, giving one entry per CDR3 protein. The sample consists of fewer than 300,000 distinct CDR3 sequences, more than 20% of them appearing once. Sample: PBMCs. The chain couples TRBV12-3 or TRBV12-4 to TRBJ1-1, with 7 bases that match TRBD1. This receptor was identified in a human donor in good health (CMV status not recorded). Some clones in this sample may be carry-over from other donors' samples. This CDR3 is CASSIRTGNTEAFF. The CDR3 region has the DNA TGTGCCAGCAGTATTAGGACAGGGAACACTGAAGCTTTCTTT.